The next 2 T cell receptor beta chains were all read from a single sample in a study of OX40 agonist ivuxolimab in advanced cancers. Repertoires were generated with immunoSEQ multiplex PCR, while TCRdb's copy carries only in-frame clones and drops some. This table holds about 76,000 clones, roughly 86% found once. This sample comprised CD4+ or CD8+ T cells sorted from blood, obtained in a trial of the OX40 agonist ivuxolimab. The receptors were gathered from an adult with an advanced solid tumor such as melanoma, head and neck, liver or kidney cancer.

The chain joins TRBV28 to TRBJ2-3; D unclear. The V and J ends lost 5 bases and 15 bases respectively, with 12 bases between them. The CDR3 is 10 residues long. Germline assignment: CDR1 MDHEN and CDR2 SYDVKM. The CDR3 coding sequence is TGTGCCAGCAGTCGTGAGACATCATATTTT. Translated: CASSRETSYF.

This chain links TRBV4-2 with TRBJ2-1; 9 positions match TRBD2. This CDR3 is built from 15 residues. Germline loops: CDR1 LGHNA, CDR2 YNFKEQ. The V and J ends lost 4 bases and 6 bases, in that order; junction bases with no gene match: 7. The CDR3 DNA is TGTGCCAGCAGCCCCCTAGCGGGGCTTGCCAATGAGCAGTTCTTC. Residues: CASSPLAGLANEQFF.